This record covers a single T cell receptor (beta chain). The table came from immunoSEQ multiplex PCR; TCRdb's copy has only in-frame clones and leaves some out. The sample consists of roughly 90,000 clones, approximately 86% of them appearing once. The sample originates from a study of blood T cell repertoires in COVID-19. Study-level information: From T cells, B-cell-depleted T cells, or PBMCs came the material, which was cDNA or gDNA.

The CDR3 covers 13 residues. Trimming took 2 bases from V and 0 from J, leaving 4 bases between them. The chain joins TRBV12-3 or TRBV12-4 to TRBJ1-1; D not resolved. This TCR was recovered from a human donor in a cohort sampled during active COVID-19. Specimen: peripheral blood. CDR3 sequence: CASSLHMNTEAFF. The CDR3 DNA follows: TGTGCCAGCAGTTTACACATGAACACTGAAGCTTTCTTT.